These T cell receptor beta chains were read from a single sample in a study of T cells in localized non-small cell lung cancer. The table came from immunoSEQ multiplex PCR; TCRdb's copy has only in-frame clones and leaves some out. The table shows 26,000 or so clones, with around 90% occurring only once. Here the sequenced sample was peripheral blood, taken before any cancer treatment. These receptor sequences come from a male donor at least 60 years old with stage I lung adenocarcinoma. Both conserved end residues are part of each CDR3. A D gene is named only where the DNA matches it firmly. Not all rows give a size; the values are once, few, many and, for expanded clones, a class.

CDR3 DNA: TGTGCCTGGAGCTACAGGGGGTCCCCCCGCTACGAGCAGTACTTC; CDR3 protein: CAWSYRGSPRYEQYF; clone size: .; CDR3 length: 15; V gene: TRBV30; J gene: TRBJ2-7; D gene: TRBD1
CDR3 DNA: TGTGCCAGCAGTTTACCGGGGGCAGCAGATACGCAGTATTTT; CDR3 protein: CASSLPGAADTQYF; clone size: .; CDR3 length: 14; V gene: TRBV28; J gene: TRBJ2-3; D gene: .
CDR3 DNA: TGTGCCAGCAGTTACGCCAGCCCGGGACAGTGGTCACCCCTCCACTTT; CDR3 protein: CASSYASPGQWSPLHF; clone size: .; CDR3 length: 16; V gene: TRBV6-5; J gene: TRBJ1-6; D gene: TRBD1
CDR3 DNA: TGTGCCAGCAGCGGGGACGCGTACCAAGAGACCCAGTACTTC; CDR3 protein: CASSGDAYQETQYF; clone size: .; CDR3 length: 14; V gene: TRBV9; J gene: TRBJ2-5; D gene: .
CDR3 DNA: TGCGCCAGCAAGGGCGTCGACACGATGGATTTT; CDR3 protein: CASKGVDTMDF; clone size: .; CDR3 length: 11; V gene: TRBV10-1; J gene: TRBJ1-5; D gene: .
CDR3 DNA: TGTGCCAGCAGTCTAGGCACAGGGCACTCTGAAGCTTTCTTT; CDR3 protein: CASSLGTGHSEAFF; clone size: .; CDR3 length: 14; V gene: TRBV28; J gene: TRBJ1-1; D gene: .
CDR3 DNA: TGCGCCAGCAGCTCGACCCCCCAGGGGGTTGATTCACCCCTCCACTTT; CDR3 protein: CASSSTPQGVDSPLHF; clone size: .; CDR3 length: 16; V gene: TRBV5-1; J gene: TRBJ1-6; D gene: TRBD1
CDR3 DNA: TGTGCCAGCAGTAGGACAGGGCGGGACGGCTACACCTTC; CDR3 protein: CASSRTGRDGYTF; clone size: .; CDR3 length: 13; V gene: TRBV27; J gene: TRBJ1-2; D gene: TRBD1
CDR3 DNA: TGTGCCACCCTCCCCTCGGTCGGGGGTTTAAATGAGCAGTTCTTC; CDR3 protein: CATLPSVGGLNEQFF; clone size: .; CDR3 length: 15; V gene: TRBV19; J gene: TRBJ2-1; D gene: .
CDR3 DNA: TGTGCCAGCAGCGTAGGGTCAGGCCATCAGCCCCAGCATTTT; CDR3 protein: CASSVGSGHQPQHF; clone size: .; CDR3 length: 14; V gene: TRBV9; J gene: TRBJ1-5; D gene: .
CDR3 DNA: TGTGCCAGCAGACGGGGGGGAGACGGCTACGAGCAGTACTTC; CDR3 protein: CASRRGGDGYEQYF; clone size: .; CDR3 length: 14; V gene: TRBV28; J gene: TRBJ2-7; D gene: TRBD2
CDR3 DNA: TGTGCCAGCAGTTTATCACTACAGGCGGCGGAGACCCAGTACTTC; CDR3 protein: CASSLSLQAAETQYF; clone size: .; CDR3 length: 15; V gene: TRBV27; J gene: TRBJ2-5; D gene: .
CDR3 DNA: TGTGCCAGCAGCTTTTGGGACGCACTTAAATTCATGAACACTGAAGCTTTCTTT; CDR3 protein: CASSFWDALKFMNTEAFF; clone size: few; CDR3 length: 18; V gene: TRBV5-6; J gene: TRBJ1-1; D gene: .
CDR3 DNA: TGCGCCAGCAGCCAAGGGAGGGGAAGGGCCACTGAAGCTTTCTTT; CDR3 protein: CASSQGRGRATEAFF; clone size: once; CDR3 length: 15; V gene: TRBV4-3; J gene: TRBJ1-1; D gene: .
CDR3 DNA: TGTGCCAGCAGGGGGCCCCGGGGTTCACCCCTCCACTTT; CDR3 protein: CASRGPRGSPLHF; clone size: few; CDR3 length: 13; V gene: TRBV11-2; J gene: TRBJ1-6; D gene: .
CDR3 DNA: TGTGCCAGCACCAAACCCGGGCGGGGGAGAGGGACTGAAGCTTTCTTT; CDR3 protein: CASTKPGRGRGTEAFF; clone size: .; CDR3 length: 16; V gene: TRBV28; J gene: TRBJ1-1; D gene: .